Below, one T cell receptor (beta chain) is given with its context. The assay was immunoSEQ multiplex PCR, and TCRdb's table has in-frame clones only and misses some. The sample records roughly 87,000 clones, around 89% being singletons. The CDR3 spans 15 residues. The ends lost 4 bases at V and 4 bases at J; junction bases unmatched: 8. Germline V CDR1 and CDR2: SGDLS, YYNGEE. These data belong to a study of PD-L1 blockade in urothelial cancer. Looking at the study overall: Investigators checked blood 3 weeks (second dose) and 6 weeks after treatment start.

Sample time point: pretreatment peripheral blood. The source material was PBMCs, sampled around atezolizumab (anti-PD-L1) treatment. The receptor was isolated from a woman at least 80 years old with urothelial cancer. The J gene is TRBJ2-3, the V gene TRBV9; 8 positions agree with TRBD1. In DNA, the CDR3 is TGTGCCAGCAGCTCTTCAGGGGGCGAGGCAGATACGCAGTATTTT. Translating gives CASSSSGGEADTQYF.